The T cell receptor beta chain described here comes from a study of CD8+CD57+ T cells in acquired aplastic anemia listed by TCRdb under 2018. For context, the study as a whole: A mean of about 3.2 ug of DNA, ranging from roughly 0.2 to 30 ug, was extracted from sorted CD4+ and CD8+ cells. A CD8+CD57+ expansion meant a frequency higher than the mean frequency seen in healthy subjects. Study-level results and caveats: Between patients and healthy controls, no significant difference in CD8+ Simpson's diversity was found (P=0.060). Some 30 CD8+ CDR3 sequences were shared between patients and controls but appeared highly expressed in patients and within their immunodominant clones.

Comment on this clonotype: Its antigen is unknown. One base away there is no much larger clone; base qualities are not given.

TCR beta VDJ combination and CDR3 sequence profiling used genomic DNA as the template. An Illumina HiSeq 2000 was used for TCR repertoire sequencing. The original pipeline was this. Repertoire assessment relied on Simpson's diversity index, CDR3 size and DJ length profiles, and TRBV/TRBJ rearrangement plots. The most abundant DNA sequence in the deep sequencing data was defined as the immunodominant clone. CDR3 amino acid sequences were screened for sharing across subjects and were compared with published repertoires and the VDJdb database. TCRdb trimmed the raw reads at Q25, called clones with MiXCR and kept productive beta chains. Rows are combined by CDR3 protein, so each entry shows the most common genes and DNA. TCRdb's processing, not the authors' own work, is the source of the V and J calls. The sample data list around 200,000 distinct CDR3 sequences, and 48% of these were observed just once. The ten largest make up around 13% of the sample.

V is reduced by 6 bases and J by 3 bases, leaving a spacing of 15 bases between them. CDR1 and CDR2 are read off the germline V gene (reference sequence) as SEHNR and FQNEAQ. The CDR3 goes from the cysteine to the phenylalanine over 14 residues. The entry retains the CDR3 DNA only, 42 bases that are in frame from base 1. Patients chosen for sequencing had shown expansion of CD8+CD57+ cells by flow cytometry. Every patient had a diagnosis of severe acquired aplastic anemia based on International Study of Aplastic Anemia and Agranulocytosis and Camitta criteria. At the time blood was sampled, none of the patients had received any therapy. In the study, sorted CD4+ and CD8+ blood T cells from patients with severe aplastic anemia and from healthy subjects underwent deep sequencing of TCR repertoires. Patients were enrolled in the USA under clinicaltrials.gov protocols 00001620, 01623167, 00001397, 00071045, 00081523 and 00961064. Ficoll-Paque density gradient centrifugation was used to isolate peripheral blood mononuclear cells. Before DNA extraction, CD4+ and CD8+ T cells were sorted with FACS or magnetic beads.

The sequencing sample was made of sorted CD4+, CD8+, or CD8+CD57+ T cells (not recorded which) from PBMCs. This receptor was identified in a human donor with aplastic anemia. The rearranged chain carries TRBV7-9 and TRBJ2-7, with no confident D gene call. The DNA is as follows: TGTGCCAGCAGTCCCGGCAGGCTCAACTACGAGCAGTACTTC. Its protein reads: CASSPGRLNYEQYF. With the rest looked up from the reference TRBV7-9 and TRBJ2-7 genes rather than sequenced, the full variable domain is DTGVSQNPRHKITKRGQNVTFRCDPISEHNRLYWYRQTLGQGPEFLTYFQNEAQLEKSRLLSDRFSAERPKGSFSTLEIQRTEQGDSAMYLCASSPGRLNYEQYFGPGTRLTVT.